The 22 T cell receptor beta chains below were found in one sample sequenced in a study of T cell responses to AZD1222 COVID-19 vaccine. This table comes from immunoSEQ multiplex PCR, and its TCRdb copy is limited to in-frame clones, with some not included. Here the sample spans about 93,000 clones, roughly 90% being singletons. The sample here was peripheral blood, taken on day 0 of MenACWY control vaccination. All receptors come from an adult in good health.

This clone was detected once. The CDR3, as DNA: TGCGCCAGCAGCCAAGATCTCCCAGGATGGAGCTACACCTTC. Its protein product is CASSQDLPGWSYTF. This sequence joins TRBV4-1 and TRBJ1-2; D ambiguous. The CDR3 loop spans 14 amino acids. Trimming removed 0 bases from V and 9 bases from J, with 14 bases in between. Germline V lookup: CDR1 MGHRA, CDR2 YSYEKL.

The chain uses TRBV29-1 and TRBJ1-2; 7 bases align to TRBD1. V gave up 1 base and J gave up 2 bases; unmatched junction bases: 7. CDR1 is SQVTM and CDR2 is ANQGSEA in the germline V gene. The length of the CDR3 is 15 residues. CDR3 region: CSVEAWATGNYGYTF. CDR3 sequence (DNA): TGCAGCGTTGAAGCTTGGGCGACAGGGAACTATGGCTACACCTTC.

This chain links TRBV5-1 with TRBJ2-7; 7 bases match TRBD1. V lost 2 bases, J lost 2 bases, and 7 bases stayed unmatched. The CDR3 has 15 residues. Germline V gives CDR1 SGHRS, CDR2 YFSETQ. The CDR3 nucleotides are TGCGCCAGCAGCTTCGACCGGGACAGAGCCTACGAGCAGTACTTC. Residues: CASSFDRDRAYEQYF.

V and J are TRBV18 and TRBJ2-7; the match to TRBD1 covers 9 bases. This CDR3 contains 14 residues. J was trimmed by 5 bases and V by 3 bases; bases with no gene match: 5. From germline, CDR1 is KGHSH and CDR2 LQKENI. In DNA form, the CDR3 reads TGTGCCAGCTCACCGAGGCGACAGGGGGACGAGCAGTACTTC. Translated: CASSPRRQGDEQYF.

J is TRBJ2-1 and V is TRBV7-3; tentative D call: TRBD2 (6 bases). The CDR3 extends over 12 amino acids. The V and J ends lost 4 bases and 14 bases respectively, with 15 bases between them. Germline CDR1 reads SGHTA; CDR2 reads FQGTGA. Written as DNA, the CDR3 is TGTGCCAGCAGCTCTCGACGCGGGGAAAAGTTCTTC. It is translated as CASSSRRGEKFF.

The chain links TRBV27 to TRBJ1-5; no firm D call. CDR3 length equals 13 residues. The germline CDR1 and CDR2 sequences are MNHEY and SMNVEV (reference sequence). The ends were cut back, 5 bases at V and 4 bases at J, with 9 bases in the middle. Written as DNA, the CDR3 is TGTGCCAGCAGTATCGGGAGGAATCAGCCCCAGCATTTT. Protein: CASSIGRNQPQHF.

The V call is TRBV24-1, the J call TRBJ1-2, with a possible D match to TRBD1 (6 bases). Germline V gene lookup returns CDR1 KGHDR and CDR2 SFDVKD. The CDR3 loop spans 16 amino acids. Trimming left V 2 bases short and J 6 bases short, with 18 bases between. The CDR3 DNA is TGTGCCACCAGTGATTCCCCTGGATCAGGGGAAGATGGCTACACCTTC. Encoded protein: CATSDSPGSGEDGYTF.

About this clone: Additional DNA sequences in this sample encode the identical CDR3. The V call is TRBV9, the J call TRBJ2-1; D gene unclear. The V end was cut by 0 bases, the J end by 1 base, with 2 bases between. There are 13 residues in the CDR3. Germline V gene data show CDR1 as SGDLS and CDR2 as YYNGEE. The CDR3 is CASSVGSYNEQFF. The CDR3, as DNA: TGTGCCAGCAGCGTAGGATCCTACAATGAGCAGTTCTTC.

The chain employs TRBV27 and TRBJ1-5, with D perhaps matching TRBD1 (5 bases). Germline lookup yields CDR1 MNHEY and CDR2 SMNVEV (reference sequence). V dropped 4 bases and J dropped 15 bases, with 19 bases sitting between them. The CDR3 is 13 amino acids. Here the CDR3 DNA reads TGTGCCAGCAGTTATGGGCCCCAGGGATCCACGCATTTT. This translates into CASSYGPQGSTHF.

The V call is TRBV4-3, the J call TRBJ2-2; 9 bases map to TRBD1. The CDR3 is 14 residues long. Germline CDR1 and CDR2: LGHNA and YSLEER. V dropped 7 bases and J dropped 3; count of bases not matched to a gene: 3. CDR3 in amino acids: CASKGQGDTGELFF. Written as DNA, the CDR3 is TGCGCCAGCAAGGGACAGGGCGACACCGGGGAGCTGTTTTTT.

This clone was counted between two and nine times. V is TRBV12-3 or TRBV12-4 and J is TRBJ2-3; D gene unclear. This CDR3 region has 13 residues. V was trimmed by 5 bases and J by 5 bases, leaving 11 bases between them. The CDR3 nucleotides read TGTGCCAGCAGTCTTCCCCCCCGAGATACGCAGTATTTT. Translation: CASSLPPRDTQYF.

CDR3 region: CASSEFFDRGYEQYF. CDR3 DNA: TGTGCCAGCAGTGAATTCTTCGACAGGGGGTACGAGCAGTACTTC. V gene TRBV6-1 combines with J gene TRBJ2-7, with 9 bases that match TRBD1. This CDR3 comprises 15 residues. Trimming at V came to 2 bases and at J to 4 bases, leaving 6 bases not matched to a gene. CDR1 and CDR2 (germline): MNHNS, SASEGT.

This chain joins TRBV7-9 and TRBJ2-7; TRBD1 aligns across 7 bases. The CDR3 contains 14 residues. The J segment lost 0 bases and the V segment lost 4 bases, leaving 3 bases of the junction unmatched. Germline CDR1 and CDR2: SEHNR and FQNEAQ (reference sequence). CDR3: CASSSQGHSYEQYF. In nucleotides, the CDR3 is TGTGCCAGCAGCTCACAGGGGCACTCCTACGAGCAGTACTTC.

The table lists this clone with a few counts. The chain has TRBV6-5 and TRBJ2-7, with D uncertain. Trimming shortened V by 0 bases and J by 2 bases, and 14 bases separated the two germline ends. CDR1 is MNHEY and CDR2 is SVGAGI in the germline V gene. CDR3 length equals 16 residues. The CDR3 here is CASSYSIRGKTYEQYF. CDR3 in DNA: TGTGCCAGCAGTTACTCTATTCGCGGCAAGACCTACGAGCAGTACTTC.

The chain combines TRBV6-5 with TRBJ2-3; D not certain. This CDR3 contains 15 residues. The V and J ends lost 0 bases and 4 bases respectively, with 11 bases between them. CDR1 MNHEY and CDR2 SVGAGI come from the germline V gene. The CDR3 here is CASSYSNGPPDTQYF. The CDR3 coding sequence is TGTGCCAGCAGTTACTCCAACGGGCCCCCAGATACGCAGTATTTT.

This chain uses TRBV24-1 with TRBJ2-7; D not resolved. V was clipped by 3 bases and J by 0 bases, with 11 bases between them. This CDR3 is 15 amino acids long. Germline CDR1 is KGHDR and CDR2 is SFDVKD. CDR3 protein: CATSDGSSGSYEQYF. The CDR3 nucleotides are TGTGCCACCAGTGATGGTAGCTCCGGCTCCTACGAGCAGTACTTC.

For the CDR3, the DNA is TGTGCCAGCAGTTTAGGGGTTAATACGCAGTATTTT. Protein: CASSLGVNTQYF. The rearrangement uses TRBV2 and TRBJ2-3; D may be TRBD1 (5 bases). The CDR3 runs 12 residues. Trimming pared 5 bases from V and 7 bases from J, leaving 10 bases between. Germline V gene data show CDR1 as SNHLY and CDR2 as FYNNEI.

V is TRBV18 and J is TRBJ1-1, with a possible D match to TRBD1 (6 bases). The length of the CDR3 is 15 residues. Germline CDR1 is KGHSH and CDR2 is LQKENI. The V and J ends lost 1 base and 1 base respectively, with 10 bases between them. CDR3 amino acids: CASSPRQGQNTEAFF. In nucleotides, the CDR3 is TGTGCCAGCTCACCACGCCAGGGGCAGAACACTGAAGCTTTCTTT. The full variable domain, in which reference TRBV18 and TRBJ1-1 provide the parts outside the CDR3, is NAGVMQNPRHLVRRRGQEARLRCSPMKGHSHVYWYRQLPEEGLKFMVYLQKENIIDESGMPKERFSAEFPKEGPSILRIQQVVRGDSAAYFCASSPRQGQNTEAFFGQGTRLTVV.

This chain uses TRBV30 with TRBJ2-1; TRBD2 matches at 11 bases. CDR1 is GTSNPN and CDR2 is SVGIG in the germline V gene (reference sequence). V was clipped by 3 bases and J by 14 bases; unmatched bases: 9. The CDR3 spans 13 residues. CDR3 sequence: CAWRPHSGGAEFF. The CDR3 DNA reads TGTGCCTGGAGACCTCATAGCGGGGGGGCTGAGTTCTTC.

The chain carries TRBV27 and TRBJ2-7, with D perhaps TRBD2 (6 bases). The V and J ends lost 6 bases and 3 bases respectively, with 15 bases between them. The CDR3 extends over 14 amino acids. Looked up from germline, CDR1 is MNHEY and CDR2 is SMNVEV (reference sequence). DNA of the CDR3: TGTGCCAGCAGCCGGGACTCTTTAAGCTACGAGCAGTACTTC. As protein: CASSRDSLSYEQYF.

The chain links TRBV12-3 or TRBV12-4 to TRBJ2-4, with 7 bases lining up with TRBD1. Trimming cost V 6 bases and J 10 bases; bases outside gene matches: 6. The CDR3 is made up of 12 amino acids. The CDR3 here is CASSTGTEIQYF. CDR3 bases: TGTGCCAGCAGCACGGGGACAGAAATTCAGTACTTC.

The rearrangement links TRBV4-1 to TRBJ1-1, with D maybe TRBD1 (5 bases). V was trimmed by 0 bases and J by 3 bases, leaving 14 bases between them. This CDR3 contains 16 residues. The germline gives CDR1 MGHRA, CDR2 YSYEKL. The CDR3 loop is CASSQDRIPGYTEAFF. DNA of the CDR3: TGCGCCAGCAGCCAAGATAGGATTCCAGGGTACACTGAAGCTTTCTTT.